One and the same sample provided the 5 T cell receptor beta chains below, sequenced in a study of shared clonotypes between healthy human individuals. The method was immunoSEQ multiplex PCR; TCRdb's version includes in-frame clones alone and lacks a portion of them. The sample holds about 1.9 million clones, over 85% seen once. CD45RO-negative cells were positively selected for CCR7, leaving out terminally differentiated effector memory CD45RA+ cells. The sample comprised naive CD8+ T cells from PBMCs. Source of these receptors: a young man in good health. Some clones in this sample may be carry-over from other donors' samples.

The V gene is TRBV27, the J gene TRBJ2-1; D is unresolved. This CDR3 is built from 15 residues. The V end was cut by 3 bases, the J end by 0 bases, with 9 bases between. Germline assignment: CDR1 MNHEY and CDR2 SMNVEV (reference sequence). The CDR3 protein is CASSFSGASYNEQFF. In nucleotides, the CDR3 is TGTGCCAGCAGTTTCAGTGGAGCCTCCTACAATGAGCAGTTCTTC.

This clone is a singleton in its sample. The chain carries TRBV28 and TRBJ2-7; D not certain. V dropped 3 bases and J dropped 7 bases, with 13 bases sitting between them. This CDR3 spans 13 amino acids. From germline, CDR1 is MDHEN and CDR2 SYDVKM. The CDR3 protein is CASSFLTTGEQYF. CDR3 coding DNA: TGTGCCAGCAGTTTTTTAACGACGGGTGAGCAGTACTTC.

V and J are TRBV9 and TRBJ1-1; D might be TRBD1 (6 bases). The CDR3 consists of 18 residues. The V gene lost 0 bases and the J gene lost 4 bases, with 22 bases spanning the gap. CDR1 and CDR2 from the germline V gene are SGDLS and YYNGEE. The CDR3 here is CASSVVAGAGKRSTEAFF. The CDR3 DNA sequence: TGTGCCAGCAGCGTAGTCGCGGGGGCGGGCAAGAGGTCCACTGAAGCTTTCTTT.

The J gene is TRBJ1-1, the V gene TRBV28, with unresolved D. Germline V gene sequence: CDR1 MDHEN, CDR2 SYDVKM. Between the trimmed V and J ends, which lost 2 bases and 3 bases, there was a span of 13 bases. This CDR3 is built from 15 residues. CDR3 sequence: CASSLRRVGYTEAFF. CDR3 sequence (DNA): TGTGCCAGCAGTTTAAGGAGGGTTGGTTACACTGAAGCTTTCTTT.

The V and J genes are TRBV19 and TRBJ2-7; tentative D call: TRBD1 (6 bases). V was trimmed by 3 bases and J by 2 bases, leaving 8 bases between them. The CDR3 totals 13 residues. Germline V gene sequence: CDR1 LNHDA, CDR2 SQIVND (reference sequence). The CDR3 region is CASSMWGPYEQYF. Here the CDR3 DNA reads TGTGCCAGTAGTATGTGGGGGCCCTACGAGCAGTACTTC.